A selection of T cell receptor beta chains follows, all from one sample in a study of blood T cell repertoires in COVID-19. Profiling relied on immunoSEQ multiplex PCR, and the TCRdb table lists in-frame clones only, not all of them. There are 150,000 or so clones in the sample; roughly nine tenths occur only once, and approximately 4% lies in the top ten. Specimen: peripheral blood. These receptors were collected from a woman between 65 and 79 years old with acute or convalescent COVID-19. Each CDR3 is given with its conserved first and last residue. Fields, in order: clone size, J gene, D gene, V gene, CDR3 DNA, CDR3 protein. The D gene is left open where the match is weak. The size of a clone is reported for some rows only, either as once, few or many, or as a class for expanded clones.

-	TRBJ1-2	TRBD1	TRBV27	TGTGCCAGCAGTTTAAGCCCGACAGGGACATATGGCTACACCTTC	CASSLSPTGTYGYTF
-	TRBJ2-7	-	TRBV3-1/TRBV3-2	TGTGCCAGCAGCCCAGGGAACGAGCAGTACTTC	CASSPGNEQYF
-	TRBJ2-5	TRBD1	TRBV5-4	TGTGCCAGCAGCAACCGGGACAGGGCCCAAGAGACCCAGTACTTC	CASSNRDRAQETQYF
-	TRBJ1-1	-	TRBV5-4	TGTGCCAGCAGCTGGGGGACTAAGGGAGAAGCTTTCTTT	CASSWGTKGEAFF
-	TRBJ1-1	-	TRBV21-1	TGTGCCAGCAGCCAAGGGACAGGGAATGTCACTGAAGCTTTCTTT	CASSQGTGNVTEAFF
-	TRBJ1-2	TRBD1	TRBV12-3/TRBV12-4	TGTGCCAGCAGTTTGGACAGGGGCTATGGCTACACCTTC	CASSLDRGYGYTF
few	TRBJ2-3	TRBD1	TRBV10-3	TGTGCCATCAGTGACGGGACAGCTGATACGCAGTATTTT	CAISDGTADTQYF
-	TRBJ2-7	-	TRBV27	TGTGCCAGCAGAGGCGGGAATGGCTACGAGCAGTACTTC	CASRGGNGYEQYF
-	TRBJ2-1	TRBD1	TRBV19	TGTGCCACCCAGATAGGGGGCGGACGACTCTACAATGAGCAGTTCTTC	CATQIGGGRLYNEQFF
-	TRBJ2-7	TRBD1	TRBV19	TGTGCCAGTAGTGACAGGGGGGTCGAGCAGTACTTC	CASSDRGVEQYF
-	TRBJ2-7	TRBD2	TRBV6-2/TRBV6-3	TGTGCCAGCAGTTACGGTACTAGCGGGAGAAGCTCCTACGAGCAGTACTTC	CASSYGTSGRSSYEQYF
-	TRBJ1-1	TRBD1	TRBV6-5	TGTGCCAGCAGCAGGGACAGGGTCGACACTGAAGCTTTCTTT	CASSRDRVDTEAFF